Listed here is a single TCR beta chain. Assay: immunoSEQ multiplex PCR; the TCRdb copy retains only in-frame clones and omits some. Of about 130,000 clones listed, around 85% are singletons. Between the trimmed V and J ends, which lost 10 bases and 11 bases, there was a span of 21 bases. Per the germline V gene, CDR1 is MNHEY and CDR2 is SMNVEV (reference sequence). The CDR3 loop spans 13 amino acids. This entry belongs to a study of cytotoxic CD8 clonotypes in ibrutinib-treated CLL. This chain joins TRBV27 and TRBJ2-1; maybe TRBD1 (5 bases). This specimen consisted of PBMCs, obtained after 24 months of ibrutinib treatment. The TCR was taken from a human donor with chronic lymphocytic leukemia. This chain's CDR3 is CATTTPQGDQQFF. In nucleotides, the CDR3 is TGTGCCACCACAACGCCTCAGGGTGATCAGCAGTTCTTC.